These T cell receptor beta chains were read from a single sample in a study of control samples from healthy donors and cancer patients. Only in-frame clones appear in the TCRdb table, and some are missing; sequencing was by immunoSEQ multiplex PCR. The sample holds around 130,000 clones; around nine tenths are singletons and the top ten take around 3%. The sample consisted of blood. The receptors come from a man in his fifties in good health. The conserved cysteine and the conserved F or W are not part of the CDR3 here. Not every row has a clone size; where given, it reads once, few, many or a size class.

CDR3,size,V,J
ASSPRHFLTGPSSTNEKLF,NA,TRBV4-1,TRBJ1-4
ATTSPNTGELF,NA,TRBV6-5,TRBJ2-2
SASSVFARGFDEQF,NA,TRBV20-1,TRBJ2-1
ASSPQVMRELF,NA,TRBV18,TRBJ2-2
AWSVGLGYEQY,NA,TRBV30,TRBJ2-7
ASRFSTNYGYT,NA,TRBV28,TRBJ1-2
ASSDWTYIMYGYT,NA,TRBV2,TRBJ1-2
ASSYGGYGAREEF,NA,TRBV6-6,TRBJ2-1
ASSMLPGENLGNQPQH,NA,TRBV19,TRBJ1-5
SVDRGQGTETQY,NA,TRBV29-1,TRBJ2-5
ASSYVQGGYT,NA,TRBV28,TRBJ1-2
ASTARNRRSNEQF,NA,TRBV5-8,TRBJ2-1
AIDDGPTDTQY,NA,TRBV10-3,TRBJ2-3
ASSRGTNEKLF,NA,TRBV28,TRBJ1-4
ASKRGAPGELF,NA,TRBV28,TRBJ2-2
ATSLGTQY,once,TRBV24-1,TRBJ2-3
ASSAGGTVGNQPQH,NA,TRBV6-1,TRBJ1-5
ASSFTGGNTEAF,NA,TRBV7-3,TRBJ1-1
ASSHQEGGSYEQY,NA,TRBV6-5,TRBJ2-7
ASSRTSGAGGTQY,NA,TRBV14,TRBJ2-3
ASSLVVSGGGRETQY,few,TRBV7-2,TRBJ2-5
ASSKSSTEAF,NA,TRBV28,TRBJ1-1
ASLEQGLSYEQY,NA,TRBV6-5,TRBJ2-7
ASKWTLSFGTTEAF,few,TRBV2,TRBJ1-1
ASRKSTTNYGYT,NA,TRBV5-1,TRBJ1-2
ASSPTGGLYNEQF,once,TRBV19,TRBJ2-1
ASSSSRWGYNEQF,NA,TRBV5-5,TRBJ2-1
ASSLEGPGGVTYGYT,NA,TRBV7-6,TRBJ1-2
ASSLGGDQPQH,few,TRBV5-1,TRBJ1-5
ATSLETGSYEQY,once,TRBV6-4,TRBJ2-7
ASRLQGTFSNEQF,NA,TRBV28,TRBJ2-1
AWGQTEYEQY,NA,TRBV30,TRBJ2-7
ATPQDRANNSPLH,NA,TRBV6-5,TRBJ1-6
ASSLLASSYNEQF,NA,TRBV5-5,TRBJ2-1
ASSSRSSTGTGGRKLF,few,TRBV27,TRBJ1-4
ASSQDSGEVGYT,NA,TRBV4-1,TRBJ1-2
ASSPPSTGTWGYT,NA,TRBV18,TRBJ1-2
SVGLGGNTGELF,NA,TRBV29-1,TRBJ2-2
ASSPGTDNQPQH,NA,TRBV18,TRBJ1-5
ASSQGPGYNSPLH,NA,TRBV4-2,TRBJ1-6
ASSRADSTWGQY,NA,TRBV5-1,TRBJ2-5
ASSVSKDRRNTEAF,NA,TRBV9,TRBJ1-1
ASSVGIGSSYEQY,NA,TRBV9,TRBJ2-7
ASGSDANTGELF,NA,TRBV12-5,TRBJ2-2
ASSSGTPHYEQY,NA,TRBV28,TRBJ2-7
ASSIRATEQF,NA,TRBV19,TRBJ2-1
ASSVDHSLRELF,NA,TRBV9,TRBJ2-2
ASSLDLLPAPRAQY,NA,TRBV11-3,TRBJ2-7
ASTLTRTPGYEQY,NA,TRBV6-5,TRBJ2-7
ASSKALSAGRFHSNQPQH,NA,TRBV21-1,TRBJ1-5
ASSLWAGGRYDTQY,NA,TRBV5-4,TRBJ2-3
ASSYGTIYEQY,NA,TRBV28,TRBJ2-7
ASRKQGPLYNEQF,NA,TRBV27,TRBJ2-1
ASSWPTGEGKGNTEAF,NA,TRBV5-1,TRBJ1-1